A selection of T cell receptor beta chains follows, all from one sample in a study of cytomegalovirus exposure and HLA in healthy donors. TCRdb's table, derived via immunoSEQ multiplex PCR, lists solely in-frame clones and lacks some. The sample contains about 200,000 clones, around 87% of which appear only once. What was sequenced was PBMCs. These receptor sequences come from a young woman in good health and CMV-seropositive. Each CDR3 is given with its conserved first and last residue. The D gene is left open where the match is weak. Clone size is given for some rows only: seen once, a few or many times, or a class if the clone is expanded.

v_call	clone_size	j_call	d_call	cdr3_nt	cdr3_aa
TRBV11-2	.	TRBJ1-2	TRBD1	TGTGCCAGCAGCCCCGGGACAGCGGCTAACTATGGCTACACCTTC	CASSPGTAANYGYTF
TRBV27	.	TRBJ2-7	.	TGTGCCAGCACCTCACTCAATTACGAGCAGTACTTC	CASTSLNYEQYF
TRBV6-5	.	TRBJ2-7	TRBD2	TGTGCCAGTCAGGCCTCTAGCGGCGTAACCTACGAGCAGTACTTC	CASQASSGVTYEQYF
TRBV9	.	TRBJ1-5	.	TGTGCCAGCAGCGCACGGCGGGTATGCAATCAGCCCCAGCATTTT	CASSARRVCNQPQHF
TRBV10-2	.	TRBJ1-5	TRBD1	TGCGCCAGCGGACAGGGGGGCCAGCCCCAGCATTTT	CASGQGGQPQHF
TRBV10-3	.	TRBJ1-1	TRBD1	TGTGCCATCAGTGAATCGACAGGGTACAACACTGAAGCTTTCTTT	CAISESTGYNTEAFF
TRBV27	.	TRBJ1-1	.	TGTGCCAGCAGTGCCACAGCTCCGAACACTGAAGCTTTCTTT	CASSATAPNTEAFF
TRBV7-9	.	TRBJ1-5	.	TGTGCCAGCAGCGAGCGGGCGAATCAGCCCCAGCATTTT	CASSERANQPQHF
TRBV18	.	TRBJ1-1	.	TGTGCCAGCTCACCAAGGGGGGGGACGAACACTGAAGCTTTCTTT	CASSPRGGTNTEAFF
TRBV4-2	.	TRBJ2-2	.	TGTGCCAGCAGCCAATCCGTTGGGGGGACGAACACCGGGGAGCTGTTTTTT	CASSQSVGGTNTGELFF
TRBV5-4	.	TRBJ2-1	.	TGTGCCAGCAGCTTTTTCGGTTACAATGAGCAGTTCTTC	CASSFFGYNEQFF
TRBV4-1	.	TRBJ2-1	.	TGCGCCAGCAGCCAAGAAGACGGTGGGGGCGGGTGGAATGAGCAGTTCTTC	CASSQEDGGGGWNEQFF
TRBV30	.	TRBJ1-3	.	TGTGCCTGGAGTGCAGGTTCAGGAAACACCATATATTTT	CAWSAGSGNTIYF
TRBV29-1	.	TRBJ1-3	.	TGCAGCTTTGTACTTGGAAACACCATATATTTT	CSFVLGNTIYF
TRBV6-1	.	TRBJ2-5	.	TGTGCCAGCAGTGAATTAGGGGGGGCTATTGAGACCCAGTACTTC	CASSELGGAIETQYF
TRBV6-4	once	TRBJ2-1	.	TGTGCCAGCAGCCTCTCCCTCTCCTACAATGAGCAGTTCTTC	CASSLSLSYNEQFF
TRBV9	.	TRBJ1-2	.	TGTGCCAGCAGCTCAACAGGGAACGGTGCCACGGGGGGAAAAGGCTACACCTTC	CASSSTGNGATGGKGYTF
TRBV5-1	few	TRBJ1-2	.	TGCGCCAGCAGCTTGGTACAGGGTTATGGCTACACCTTC	CASSLVQGYGYTF
TRBV6-6	once	TRBJ1-1	TRBD1	TGTGCCAGCAGTTACCTGGGCAGGGGGACTGAAGCTTTCTTT	CASSYLGRGTEAFF
TRBV28	.	TRBJ1-2	.	TGTGCCAGCAGTTTTTTGACTCGCCTTACTGGGGGCTACACCTTC	CASSFLTRLTGGYTF
TRBV28	.	TRBJ2-7	TRBD2	TGTGCCAGCAGTTTATGGATGTCAGACAAAACTAGCGGGAGCGAGCAGTACTTC	CASSLWMSDKTSGSEQYF
TRBV11-1	.	TRBJ2-5	.	TGTGCCAGCAGCTCAAGTCAGGGCCAAGAGACCCAGTACTTC	CASSSSQGQETQYF
TRBV11-2	.	TRBJ1-2	.	TGTGCCAGCAGACTCATAGGGGGGGGCAGGCCAAACTATGGCTACACCTTC	CASRLIGGGRPNYGYTF
TRBV30	.	TRBJ2-3	.	TGTGCCTGGAGGGTTCGGGGGGCTAGCACAGATACGCAGTATTTT	CAWRVRGASTDTQYF
TRBV6-1	.	TRBJ2-7	TRBD2	TGTGCCAGCAGTGCTGGGGTGGGGCTAGCGGTCTACGAGCAGTACTTC	CASSAGVGLAVYEQYF
TRBV28	.	TRBJ2-1	.	TGTGCCAGCAGTTTACGGGTCCCAACCTACAATGAGCAGTTCTTC	CASSLRVPTYNEQFF
TRBV6-1	few	TRBJ2-7	TRBD1	TGTGCCAGCAGTGAAGAGACAGGGGGCGCCTACGAGCAGTACTTC	CASSEETGGAYEQYF
TRBV10-1	few	TRBJ1-2	.	TGCGCCAGCAGTCCGGACAGTCCTTATGGCTACACCTTC	CASSPDSPYGYTF
TRBV7-9	.	TRBJ1-1	TRBD1	TGTGCCAGCAGCCACGACAGGGGCACTGAAGCTTTCTTT	CASSHDRGTEAFF
TRBV4-1	once	TRBJ2-1	.	TGCGCCAGCAGCTCCCAAGACAGGAGCTCCTACAATGAGCAGTTCTTC	CASSSQDRSSYNEQFF
TRBV4-2	once	TRBJ2-3	.	TGTGCCAGCAGCCAAGATGGGCTAGCGTTAGCGGATACGCAGTATTTT	CASSQDGLALADTQYF
TRBV7-9	.	TRBJ1-2	TRBD1	TGTGCCAGCAGCAGGACAGGGGTTAACTATGGCTACACCTTC	CASSRTGVNYGYTF
TRBV28	.	TRBJ2-5	TRBD1	TGTGCCAGCACCGCGGGACAGGGGCTAAGGGAGACCCAGTACTTC	CASTAGQGLRETQYF
TRBV18	few	TRBJ1-2	.	TGTGCCAGCTCACCACCAAGGGGCAATAACTATGGCTACACCTTC	CASSPPRGNNYGYTF
TRBV5-4	.	TRBJ2-7	.	TGTGCCAGCAGCTTCCTTGGGTGGGCGGGGAAATACGAGCAGTACTTC	CASSFLGWAGKYEQYF
TRBV19	once	TRBJ1-5	.	TGTGCCAGTAGTATAGTCTTACAGAGAGAATATCAGCCCCAGCATTTT	CASSIVLQREYQPQHF
TRBV6-5	.	TRBJ1-2	TRBD1	TGTGCCAGCAGTTACGGACAGGGGGCCTATTACTATGGCTACACCTTC	CASSYGQGAYYYGYTF
TRBV5-4	.	TRBJ2-1	TRBD1	TGTGCCAGCAGCCGTACAGGGGGCCCATCCTACAATGAGCAGTTCTTC	CASSRTGGPSYNEQFF
TRBV4-1	.	TRBJ1-2	.	TGCGCCAGCAGCCAAGGTCTGTTTAGGGGCTATGGCTACACCTTC	CASSQGLFRGYGYTF
TRBV7-9	.	TRBJ2-7	TRBD1	TGTGCCAGCAGCCCAGGACAGGTCTCCGACGAGCAGTACTTC	CASSPGQVSDEQYF
TRBV5-6	.	TRBJ1-1	.	TGTGCCAGCAGCCGACTGACAGAGGATTATACTGAAGCTTTCTTT	CASSRLTEDYTEAFF
TRBV5-1	few	TRBJ2-7	.	TGCGCCAGCAGCTTGTCCGGGGGATTCTACGAGCAGTACTTC	CASSLSGGFYEQYF
TRBV29-1	few	TRBJ1-5	.	TGCAGCGTCCTGTCAGGGTCCGCGGTGTATTTT	CSVLSGSAVYF
TRBV5-4	.	TRBJ1-2	.	TGTGCCAGCAGCCCGGACACCTCTTATGGCTACACCTTC	CASSPDTSYGYTF